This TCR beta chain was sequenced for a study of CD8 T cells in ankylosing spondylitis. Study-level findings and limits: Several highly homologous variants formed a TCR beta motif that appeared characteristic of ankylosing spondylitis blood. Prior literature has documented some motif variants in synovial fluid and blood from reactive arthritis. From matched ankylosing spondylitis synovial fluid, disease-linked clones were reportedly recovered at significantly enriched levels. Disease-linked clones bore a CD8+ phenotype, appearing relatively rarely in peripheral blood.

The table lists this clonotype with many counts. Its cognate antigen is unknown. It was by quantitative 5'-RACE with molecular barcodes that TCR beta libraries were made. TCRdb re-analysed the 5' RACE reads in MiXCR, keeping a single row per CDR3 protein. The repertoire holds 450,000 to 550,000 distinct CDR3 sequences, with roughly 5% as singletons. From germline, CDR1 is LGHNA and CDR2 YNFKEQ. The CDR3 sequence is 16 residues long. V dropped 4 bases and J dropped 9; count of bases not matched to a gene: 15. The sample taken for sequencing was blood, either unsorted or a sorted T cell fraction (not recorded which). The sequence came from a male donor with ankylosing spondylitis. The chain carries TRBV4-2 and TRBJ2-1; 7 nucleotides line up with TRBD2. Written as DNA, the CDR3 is TGTGCCAGCAGCCCAAGGGTGGGACTACTAAGCGGTGAGCAGTTCTTC. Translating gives CASSPRVGLLSGEQFF.